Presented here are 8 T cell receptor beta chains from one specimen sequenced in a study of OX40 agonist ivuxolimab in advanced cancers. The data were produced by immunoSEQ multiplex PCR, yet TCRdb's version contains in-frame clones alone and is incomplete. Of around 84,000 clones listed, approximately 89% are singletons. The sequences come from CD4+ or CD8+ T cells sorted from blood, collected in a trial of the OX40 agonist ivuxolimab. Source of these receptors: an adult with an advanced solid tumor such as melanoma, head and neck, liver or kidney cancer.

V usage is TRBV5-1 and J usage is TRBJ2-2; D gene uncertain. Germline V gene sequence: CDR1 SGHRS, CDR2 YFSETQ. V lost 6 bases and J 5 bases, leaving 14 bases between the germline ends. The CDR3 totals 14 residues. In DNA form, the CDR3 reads TGCGCCAGCAAGGTTGTCGTTGCGACCGGGGAGCTGTTTTTT. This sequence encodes CASKVVVATGELFF.

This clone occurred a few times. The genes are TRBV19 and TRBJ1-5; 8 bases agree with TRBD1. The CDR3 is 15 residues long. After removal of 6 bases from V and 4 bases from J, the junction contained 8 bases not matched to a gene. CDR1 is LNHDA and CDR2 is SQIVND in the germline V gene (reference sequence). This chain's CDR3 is CASRPDRGGNQPQHF. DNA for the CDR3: TGTGCCAGTAGGCCAGACAGGGGTGGGAATCAGCCCCAGCATTTT.

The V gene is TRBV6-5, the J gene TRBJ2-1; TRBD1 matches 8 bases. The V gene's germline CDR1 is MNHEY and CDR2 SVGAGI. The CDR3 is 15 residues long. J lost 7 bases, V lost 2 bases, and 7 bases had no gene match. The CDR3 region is CASSYHPGTGNEQFF. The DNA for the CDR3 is TGTGCCAGCAGTTACCACCCGGGGACAGGTAATGAGCAGTTCTTC.

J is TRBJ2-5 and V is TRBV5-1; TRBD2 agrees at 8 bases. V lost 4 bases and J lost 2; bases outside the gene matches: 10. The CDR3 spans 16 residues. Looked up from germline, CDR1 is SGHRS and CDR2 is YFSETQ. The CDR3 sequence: CASSMGPLAGQETQYF. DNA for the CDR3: TGCGCCAGCAGCATGGGACCATTAGCGGGGCAAGAGACCCAGTACTTC. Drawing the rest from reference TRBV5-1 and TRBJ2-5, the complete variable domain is KAGVTQTPRYLIKTRGQQVTLSCSPISGHRSVSWYQQTPGQGLQFLFEYFSETQRNKGNFPGRFSGRQFSNSRSEMNVSTLELGDSALYLCASSMGPLAGQETQYFGPGTRLLVL.

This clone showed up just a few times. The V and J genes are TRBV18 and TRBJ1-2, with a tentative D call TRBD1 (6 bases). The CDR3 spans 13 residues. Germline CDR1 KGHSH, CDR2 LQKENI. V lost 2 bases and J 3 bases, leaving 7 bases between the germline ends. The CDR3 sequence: CASSPGQYYGYTF. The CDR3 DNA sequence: TGTGCCAGCTCACCAGGACAGTACTATGGCTACACCTTC. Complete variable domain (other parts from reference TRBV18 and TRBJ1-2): NAGVMQNPRHLVRRRGQEARLRCSPMKGHSHVYWYRQLPEEGLKFMVYLQKENIIDESGMPKERFSAEFPKEGPSILRIQQVVRGDSAAYFCASSPGQYYGYTFGSGTRLTVV.

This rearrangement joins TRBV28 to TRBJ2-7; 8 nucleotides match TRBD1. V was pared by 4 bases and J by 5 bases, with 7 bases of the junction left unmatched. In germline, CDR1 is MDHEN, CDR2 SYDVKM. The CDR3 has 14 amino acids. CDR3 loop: CASSSWTGLNEQYF. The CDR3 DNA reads TGTGCCAGCAGTTCGTGGACAGGGTTGAACGAGCAGTACTTC.

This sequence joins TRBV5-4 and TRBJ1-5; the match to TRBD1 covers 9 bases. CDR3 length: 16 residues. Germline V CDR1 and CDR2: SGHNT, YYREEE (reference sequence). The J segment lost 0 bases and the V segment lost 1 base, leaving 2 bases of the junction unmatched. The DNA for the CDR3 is TGTGCCAGCAGCTTGCCGGGACAGGGTAGCAATCAGCCCCAGCATTTT. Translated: CASSLPGQGSNQPQHF.

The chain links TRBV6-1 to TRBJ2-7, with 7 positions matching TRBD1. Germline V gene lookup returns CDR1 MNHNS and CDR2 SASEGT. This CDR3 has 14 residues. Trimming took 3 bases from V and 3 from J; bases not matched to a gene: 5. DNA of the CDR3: TGTGCCAGCAGTGAGCCGGGACAGAACTACGAGCAGTACTTC. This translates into CASSEPGQNYEQYF.